This T cell receptor (beta chain) was identified during a study of metastatic and nonmetastatic thyroid tumors. The study, taken as a whole, reports: TCR beta diversity was reportedly significantly higher in malignant thyroid tumors than benign nodules, in blood and tumor.

There are a few counts of this clone. Its cognate antigen is unknown. Thyroid surgery was preceded by no treatment in any patient. V lost 6 bases and J lost 0, with 12 bases in between. There are 16 residues in the CDR3. Germline CDR1 reads MNHEY; CDR2 reads SMNVEV (reference sequence). As processed by the authors: A papillary thyroid cancer distant-metastasis classifier was built from CDR3 differences across clinicopathological groups. TCRdb reassembled clones from the PCR reads with MiXCR. The V and J calls and clone size come from TCRdb's table, not from the authors' own analysis. The sample records about 92,000 clones, 14% to 15% being singletons.

Sequenced material: blood. The chain employs TRBV27 and TRBJ1-6; D unclear. This receptor was obtained from a female donor with papillary thyroid cancer or a benign thyroid nodule (not recorded which). Some clones in this sample may be carry-over from other donors' samples. The CDR3, as DNA: TGTGCCAGCAGAAGGGAACTCCGCTCCTATAATTCACCCCTCCACTTT. Its translation: CASRRELRSYNSPLHF.